The rows below give T cell receptor beta chains drawn from one sample of a study of blood T cell repertoires in COVID-19. The repertoire was sequenced with immunoSEQ multiplex PCR; TCRdb's copy has only in-frame clones and lacks some. The sample lists fewer than 500,000 clones; more than 80% were seen once. The sequenced sample consisted of PBMCs or T cells enriched from blood (not recorded which). The source of these receptors is a man aged 25 to 40 who had recovered from COVID-19. Each CDR3 is given with its conserved first and last residue.

j_gene,v_gene,CDR3aa
TRBJ2-7,TRBV7-6,CASSLADPPGTSGSRPYEQYF
TRBJ2-7,TRBV7-2,CASSLVAGGPHEQYF
TRBJ1-4,TRBV2,CARHRVGGEKLFF
TRBJ2-4,TRBV6-5,CASSYSPPGEGNIQYF
TRBJ2-7,TRBV29-1,CSAEGQGGDEQYF
TRBJ2-7,TRBV28,CASSPKVGGRLEQYF
TRBJ2-1,TRBV28,CASSLRDRGPTYNEQFF
TRBJ2-7,TRBV5-8,CASSPAYEQYF
TRBJ1-1,TRBV12-5,CASGLVPGQQAFF
TRBJ1-2,TRBV18,CASSQGFDYGYTF
TRBJ2-1,TRBV5-4,CASSLAGSYNEQFF
TRBJ2-5,TRBV30,CACKGLQGGETQYF
TRBJ1-5,TRBV7-8,CASSLPGTPRAPMPQHF